This TCR beta chain emerged from a study of T cells expressing NK-cell markers. In the study overall: In sorted CD3+CD56+NKG2C+, CD3+CD56+NKG2C- and CD3+CD56-NKG2C+ T cells, TCR beta repertoires were obtained. Eight donors were sequenced, seven testing HCMV-seropositive and one testing seronegative.

5'RACE template switching built TCR beta cDNA with unique molecular identifiers. After re-calling the 5' RACE reads, TCRdb lists one entry per CDR3 protein, DNA absent. This sample contains some 280,000 distinct CDR3 sequences. The CDR3 is 15 residues long. The sequencing input was blood T cells: a sorted CD56 or NKG2C T cell subset, CD4+ or CD8+ T cells, or bulk PBMC T cells (not recorded which). This receptor was obtained from a man aged 18 to 29 in good health. The chain couples TRBV12-3 or TRBV12-4 to TRBJ2-2; as DNA is missing, the TRBD1 call by TCRdb cannot be tested. CDR3 protein: CASSYGTGMVGELFF.